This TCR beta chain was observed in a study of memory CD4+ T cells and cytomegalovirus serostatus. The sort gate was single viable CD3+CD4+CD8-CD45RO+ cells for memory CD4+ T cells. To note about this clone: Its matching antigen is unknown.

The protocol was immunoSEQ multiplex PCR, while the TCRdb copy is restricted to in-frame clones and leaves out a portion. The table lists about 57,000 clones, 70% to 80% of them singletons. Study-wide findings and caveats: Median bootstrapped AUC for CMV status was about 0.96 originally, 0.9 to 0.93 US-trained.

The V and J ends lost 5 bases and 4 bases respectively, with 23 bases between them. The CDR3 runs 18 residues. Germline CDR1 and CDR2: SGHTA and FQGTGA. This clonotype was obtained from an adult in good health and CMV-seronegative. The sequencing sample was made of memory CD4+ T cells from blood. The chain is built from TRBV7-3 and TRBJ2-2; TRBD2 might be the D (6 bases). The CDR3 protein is CASSPRGGKLVGTGELFF. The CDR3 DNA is TGTGCCAGCAGCCCCCGAGGAGGGAAATTGGTTGGCACCGGGGAGCTGTTTTTT.